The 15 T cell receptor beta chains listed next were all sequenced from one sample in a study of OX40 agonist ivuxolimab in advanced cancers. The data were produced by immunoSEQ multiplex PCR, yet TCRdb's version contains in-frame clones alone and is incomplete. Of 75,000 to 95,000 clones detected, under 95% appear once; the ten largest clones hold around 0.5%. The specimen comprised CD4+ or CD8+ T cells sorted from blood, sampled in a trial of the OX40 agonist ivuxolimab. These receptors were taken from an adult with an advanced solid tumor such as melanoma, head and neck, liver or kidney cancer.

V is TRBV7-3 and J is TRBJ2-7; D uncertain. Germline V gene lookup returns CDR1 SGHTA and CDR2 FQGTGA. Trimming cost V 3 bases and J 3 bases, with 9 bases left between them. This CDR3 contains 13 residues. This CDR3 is CASSFSDDYEQYF. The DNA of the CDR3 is TGTGCCAGCAGCTTCTCGGACGACTACGAGCAGTACTTC.

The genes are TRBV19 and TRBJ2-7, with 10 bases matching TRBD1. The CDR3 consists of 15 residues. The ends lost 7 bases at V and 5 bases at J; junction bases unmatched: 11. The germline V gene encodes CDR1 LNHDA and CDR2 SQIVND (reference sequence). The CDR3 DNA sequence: TGTGCCAGTAATCCCGAAGGGACAGGGGTGGACGAGCAGTACTTC. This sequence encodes CASNPEGTGVDEQYF.

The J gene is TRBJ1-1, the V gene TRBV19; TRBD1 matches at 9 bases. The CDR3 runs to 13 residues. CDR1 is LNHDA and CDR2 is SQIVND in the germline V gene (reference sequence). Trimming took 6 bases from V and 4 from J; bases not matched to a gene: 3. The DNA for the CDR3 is TGTGCCAGTAGGCCGACAGGGGGCACTGAAGCTTTCTTT. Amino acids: CASRPTGGTEAFF.

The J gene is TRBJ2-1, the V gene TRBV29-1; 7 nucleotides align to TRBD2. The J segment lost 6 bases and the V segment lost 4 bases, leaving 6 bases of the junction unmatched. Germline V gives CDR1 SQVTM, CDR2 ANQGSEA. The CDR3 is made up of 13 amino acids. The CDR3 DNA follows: TGCAGCGTTGTAACCGGACTAGGCAATGAGCAGTTCTTC. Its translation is CSVVTGLGNEQFF.

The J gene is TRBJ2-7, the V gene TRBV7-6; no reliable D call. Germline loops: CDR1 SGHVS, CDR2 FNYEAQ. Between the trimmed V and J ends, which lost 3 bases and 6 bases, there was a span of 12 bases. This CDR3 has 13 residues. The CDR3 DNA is TGTGCCAGCAGCTTCTACGACGGCTCCGAGCAGTACTTC. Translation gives CASSFYDGSEQYF.

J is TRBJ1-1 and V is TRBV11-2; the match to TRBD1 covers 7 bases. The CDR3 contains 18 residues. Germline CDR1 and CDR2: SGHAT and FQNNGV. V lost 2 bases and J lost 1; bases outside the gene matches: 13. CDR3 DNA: TGTGCCAGCAGCTTACGCAGACAGGGTAGGAACCAGAACACTGAAGCTTTCTTT. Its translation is CASSLRRQGRNQNTEAFF.

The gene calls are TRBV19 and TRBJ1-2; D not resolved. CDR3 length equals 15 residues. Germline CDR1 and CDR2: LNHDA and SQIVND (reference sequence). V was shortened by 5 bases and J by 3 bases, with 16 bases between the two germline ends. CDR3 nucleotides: TGTGCCAGTAGTTCGGAGATGCTGTTGGACTATGGCTACACCTTC. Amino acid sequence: CASSSEMLLDYGYTF.

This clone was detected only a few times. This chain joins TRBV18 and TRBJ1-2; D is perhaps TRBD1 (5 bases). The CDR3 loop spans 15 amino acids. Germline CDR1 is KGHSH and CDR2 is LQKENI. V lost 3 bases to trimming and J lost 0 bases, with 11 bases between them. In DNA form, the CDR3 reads TGTGCCAGCTCACCCAATGGGGGAACTAACTATGGCTACACCTTC. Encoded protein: CASSPNGGTNYGYTF.

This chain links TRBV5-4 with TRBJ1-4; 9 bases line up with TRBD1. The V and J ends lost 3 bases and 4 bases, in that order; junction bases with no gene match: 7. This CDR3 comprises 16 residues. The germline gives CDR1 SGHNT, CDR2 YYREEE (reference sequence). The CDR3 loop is CASSSQGALGNEKLFF. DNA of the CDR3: TGTGCCAGCAGCTCACAGGGGGCGCTTGGTAATGAAAAACTGTTTTTT. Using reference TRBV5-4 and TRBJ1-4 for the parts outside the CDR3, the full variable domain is ETGVTQSPTHLIKTRGQQVTLRCSSQSGHNTVSWYQQALGQGPQFIFQYYREEENGRGNFPPRFSGLQFPNYSSELNVNALELDDSALYLCASSSQGALGNEKLFFGSGTQLSVL.

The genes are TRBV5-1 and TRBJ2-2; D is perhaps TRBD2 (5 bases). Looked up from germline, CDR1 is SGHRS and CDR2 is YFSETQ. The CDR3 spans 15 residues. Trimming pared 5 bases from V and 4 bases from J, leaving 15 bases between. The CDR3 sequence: CASSSTLAGTGELFF. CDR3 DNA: TGCGCCAGCAGTTCTACGCTAGCCGGCACCGGGGAGCTGTTTTTT.

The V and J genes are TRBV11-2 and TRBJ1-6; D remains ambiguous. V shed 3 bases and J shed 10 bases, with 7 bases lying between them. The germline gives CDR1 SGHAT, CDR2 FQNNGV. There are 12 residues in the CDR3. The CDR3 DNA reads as TGTGCCAGCAGCTTGGGTCGATCACCCCTCCACTTT. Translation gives CASSLGRSPLHF.

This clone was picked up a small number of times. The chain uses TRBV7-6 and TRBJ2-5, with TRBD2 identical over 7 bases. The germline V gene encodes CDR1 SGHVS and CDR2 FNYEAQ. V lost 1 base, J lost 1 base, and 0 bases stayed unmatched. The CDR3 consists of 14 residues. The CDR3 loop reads CASSLGGGQETQYF. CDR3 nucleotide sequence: TGTGCCAGCAGCTTAGGCGGGGGCCAAGAGACCCAGTACTTC.

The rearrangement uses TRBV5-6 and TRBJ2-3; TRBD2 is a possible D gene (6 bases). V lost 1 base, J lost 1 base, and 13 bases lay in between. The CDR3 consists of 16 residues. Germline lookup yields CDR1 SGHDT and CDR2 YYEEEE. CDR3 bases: TGTGCCAGCAGCTTGAAGGGACCGGGGGGCACAGATACGCAGTATTTT. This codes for CASSLKGPGGTDTQYF.

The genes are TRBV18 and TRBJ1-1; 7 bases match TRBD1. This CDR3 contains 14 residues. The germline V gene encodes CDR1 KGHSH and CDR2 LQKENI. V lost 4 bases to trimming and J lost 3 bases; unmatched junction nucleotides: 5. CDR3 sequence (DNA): TGTGCCAGCTCACAGGGACAGACCTACACTGAAGCTTTCTTT. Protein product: CASSQGQTYTEAFF. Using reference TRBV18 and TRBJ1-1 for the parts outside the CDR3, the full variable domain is NAGVMQNPRHLVRRRGQEARLRCSPMKGHSHVYWYRQLPEEGLKFMVYLQKENIIDESGMPKERFSAEFPKEGPSILRIQQVVRGDSAAYFCASSQGQTYTEAFFGQGTRLTVV.

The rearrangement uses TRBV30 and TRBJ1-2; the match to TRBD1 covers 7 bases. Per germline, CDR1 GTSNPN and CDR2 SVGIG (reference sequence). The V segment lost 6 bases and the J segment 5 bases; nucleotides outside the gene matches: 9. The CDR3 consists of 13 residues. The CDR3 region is CACYSGGNYGYTF. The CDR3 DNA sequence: TGTGCCTGCTATTCAGGGGGTAATTATGGCTACACCTTC.